The 25 T cell receptor beta chains reported below all come from one sample, sequenced in a study of control samples from healthy donors and cancer patients. Assay used: immunoSEQ multiplex PCR; TCRdb lists only in-frame clones, some missing. The sample gives roughly 86,000 clones, about nine tenths of which show up once; under 4% is in the top ten. Sequencing was done on a sample of blood. These receptor sequences come from a woman aged 18 to 35 in good health.

The CDR3 bases are TGTGCCAGCAGCTCTCCTCAGGATTCCTACGAGCAGTACTTC. Translation gives CASSSPQDSYEQYF. The chain links TRBV5-4 to TRBJ2-7; D call uncertain. CDR3 size: 14 residues. Trimming stripped 3 bases from V and 1 base from J, with 11 bases between. Per germline, CDR1 SGHNT and CDR2 YYREEE (reference sequence).

The chain links TRBV9 to TRBJ2-7, with D unresolved. CDR3 size: 14 residues. The ends were cut back, 3 bases at V and 2 bases at J, with 12 bases in the middle. Germline V gene lookup returns CDR1 SGDLS and CDR2 YYNGEE. CDR3 sequence (DNA): TGTGCCAGCAGCGCGTTTTCCGGGCCCTACGAGCAGTACTTC. Its translation: CASSAFSGPYEQYF.

The CDR3 region is CASMGGPANTGELFF. In DNA, the CDR3 is TGTGCCAGTATGGGGGGGCCCGCGAACACCGGGGAGCTGTTTTTT. This rearrangement joins TRBV19 to TRBJ2-2; D may be TRBD2 (7 bases). In germline, CDR1 is LNHDA, CDR2 SQIVND (reference sequence). V lost 7 bases and J lost 0, with 12 bases in between. The CDR3 has 15 residues.

This clone was picked up one time. This chain connects TRBV7-9 to TRBJ1-5, with no clear D. This CDR3 comprises 15 residues. CDR1 and CDR2 (germline): SEHNR, FQNEAQ (reference sequence). Between the trimmed V and J ends, which lost 1 base and 0 bases, there was a span of 7 bases. The CDR3 loop is CASSLVGSSNQPQHF. For the CDR3, the DNA is TGTGCCAGCAGCTTAGTAGGGAGTAGCAATCAGCCCCAGCATTTT. Full variable domain (rest looked up from reference TRBV7-9 and TRBJ1-5): DTGVSQNPRHKITKRGQNVTFRCDPISEHNRLYWYRQTLGQGPEFLTYFQNEAQLEKSRLLSDRFSAERPKGSFSTLEIQRTEQGDSAMYLCASSLVGSSNQPQHFGDGTRLSIL.

The gene calls are TRBV6-5 and TRBJ2-1, with 7 bases matching TRBD2. Trimming cost V 6 bases and J 5 bases; bases outside gene matches: 10. The CDR3 runs 15 residues. CDR1 and CDR2 from the germline V gene are MNHEY and SVGAGI. CDR3 in amino acids: CASRDQRGRNNEQFF. The CDR3 region has the DNA TGTGCCAGCAGAGACCAGCGGGGCCGGAACAATGAGCAGTTCTTC.

V gene TRBV7-6 combines with J gene TRBJ2-1, with TRBD2 identical over 10 bases. Trimming took 1 base from V and 7 from J; bases not matched to a gene: 4. This CDR3 region has 15 residues. CDR1 SGHVS and CDR2 FNYEAQ come from the germline V gene. The CDR3 nucleotides read TGTGCCAGCAGCTTAGGCTCTAGCGGGGGAAATGAGCAGTTCTTC. Translation gives CASSLGSSGGNEQFF.

The chain carries TRBV30 and TRBJ1-2; 8 nucleotides align to TRBD1. The ends lost 4 bases at V and 6 bases at J; junction bases unmatched: 13. The CDR3 has 15 residues. Per the germline V gene, CDR1 is GTSNPN and CDR2 is SVGIG (reference sequence). The chain's CDR3 is CAWTLARGLKNGYTF. CDR3 DNA: TGTGCCTGGACCCTTGCCAGGGGGCTTAAGAATGGCTACACCTTC.

The chain uses TRBV5-4 and TRBJ2-5; 8 bases are shared with TRBD1. The CDR3 runs 15 residues. CDR1 is SGHNT and CDR2 is YYREEE in the germline V gene (reference sequence). The V segment lost 2 bases and the J segment 1 base; nucleotides outside the gene matches: 4. CDR3 coding DNA: TGTGCCAGCAGCTTCAGGACAGGGATCCAAGAGACCCAGTACTTC. Translated: CASSFRTGIQETQYF.

This chain joins TRBV3-1 (or the pseudogene TRBV3-2) and TRBJ1-2; no clear D gene. The germline V and J ends were trimmed by 3 bases and 11 bases, with 13 bases remaining between them. Germline CDR1 reads LGHDT; CDR2 reads YNNKEL (reference sequence). The CDR3 loop spans 12 amino acids. The CDR3 here is CASSHTAEAYTF. The CDR3 coding sequence is TGTGCCAGCAGCCACACGGCGGAGGCGTACACCTTC.

V and J are TRBV12-3 or TRBV12-4 and TRBJ1-1, with 7 positions matching TRBD1. V trimming: 6 bases; J trimming: 6 bases; junction bases outside the gene matches: 7. This CDR3 region has 13 residues. The CDR3 region is CASSRRQGSEAFF. CDR3 nucleotides: TGTGCCAGCAGCCGCAGACAGGGATCTGAAGCTTTCTTT.

This chain links TRBV28 with TRBJ2-5, with D possibly matching TRBD2 (6 bases). The germline V gene encodes CDR1 MDHEN and CDR2 SYDVKM. The CDR3 runs to 15 residues. Trimming removed 7 bases from V and 2 bases from J, with 17 bases in between. This chain's CDR3 is CASTTPDYLQETQYF. The CDR3 region has the DNA TGTGCCAGCACTACTCCGGACTACCTTCAAGAGACCCAGTACTTC.

J is TRBJ1-1 and V is TRBV5-1; the D is unclear. Trimming stripped 4 bases from V and 1 base from J, with 8 bases between. Per germline, CDR1 SGHRS and CDR2 YFSETQ. CDR3 length: 13 amino acids. The DNA of the CDR3 is TGCGCCAGCAGCCGGGAACCGAACACTGAAGCTTTCTTT. As protein: CASSREPNTEAFF.

This clone was seen just once. The chain joins TRBV6-5 to TRBJ2-2; D is undetermined. Trimming removed 8 bases from V and 3 bases from J, with 13 bases in between. CDR3 length equals 14 residues. Germline V lookup: CDR1 MNHEY, CDR2 SVGAGI. This CDR3 is CASVALPHTGELFF. CDR3 bases: TGTGCCAGCGTAGCCCTACCCCACACCGGGGAGCTGTTTTTT.

The chain has TRBV6-5 and TRBJ1-5; D is unclear. This CDR3 region has 16 residues. Germline V gene lookup returns CDR1 MNHEY and CDR2 SVGAGI. Trimming removed 1 base from V and 4 bases from J, with 14 bases in between. DNA for the CDR3: TGTGCCAGCAGTTACTTTCACCGTCTGGGGAATCAGCCCCAGCATTTT. It encodes CASSYFHRLGNQPQHF.

This sequence joins TRBV6-5 and TRBJ1-2; D call uncertain. V dropped 5 bases and J dropped 4 bases, with 8 bases sitting between them. This CDR3 comprises 12 residues. The germline gives CDR1 MNHEY, CDR2 SVGAGI. Written as DNA, the CDR3 is TGTGCCAGCAGTCAACTGGGCTATGGCTACACCTTC. Protein product: CASSQLGYGYTF.

The chain combines TRBV6-1 with TRBJ1-2; no clear D gene. CDR1 is MNHNS, CDR2 SASEGT, per germline. The V end was cut by 3 bases, the J end by 10 bases, with 15 bases between. This CDR3 is built from 13 residues. The CDR3 reads CASSEKTVQTYTF. For the CDR3, the DNA is TGTGCCAGCAGTGAGAAGACTGTACAAACCTACACCTTC.

V and J are TRBV5-6 and TRBJ1-1; D is perhaps TRBD1 (6 bases). This CDR3 has 16 amino acids. Germline V gives CDR1 SGHDT, CDR2 YYEEEE. Trimming left V 0 bases short and J 3 bases short, with 15 bases between. Written as DNA, the CDR3 is TGTGCCAGCAGCTTGGGACACAGGGAAAGGGACACTGAAGCTTTCTTT. This gives the protein CASSLGHRERDTEAFF.

This clone has only a few counts. The chain is built from TRBV4-1 and TRBJ2-7; D is possibly TRBD1 (6 bases). CDR3 length: 16 residues. Looked up from germline, CDR1 is MGHRA and CDR2 is YSYEKL. V was shortened by 1 base and J by 4 bases, with 17 bases between the two germline ends. The CDR3 DNA reads TGCGCCAGCAGCCAAGCGGCCTTGGGGGCGTTTTACGAGCAGTACTTC. It encodes CASSQAALGAFYEQYF.

This clone was found a few times. The chain recombines TRBV13 with TRBJ2-3; D is uncertain. This CDR3 spans 12 amino acids. Germline V lookup: CDR1 PRHDT, CDR2 FYEKMQ (reference sequence). V gave up 6 bases and J gave up 2 bases, with 6 bases separating them. The CDR3 DNA reads TGTGCCAGCAGTCAATCCACAGATACGCAGTATTTT. This sequence encodes CASSQSTDTQYF.

The chain has TRBV9 and TRBJ1-1; D is undetermined. V lost 3 bases, J lost 1 base, and 7 bases lay in between. The V gene's germline CDR1 is SGDLS and CDR2 YYNGEE. This CDR3 contains 13 residues. In DNA, the CDR3 is TGTGCCAGCAGCGCCGGTCAGAACACTGAAGCTTTCTTT. It yields the protein CASSAGQNTEAFF.

The chain uses TRBV7-9 and TRBJ2-7, with D uncertain. This CDR3 has 11 amino acids. With 2 bases removed from V and 6 bases from J, the gap between germline ends came to 5 bases. Germline CDR1 reads SEHNR; CDR2 reads FQNEAQ (reference sequence). The CDR3 coding sequence is TGTGCCAGCAGCTTATCTCTCGAGCAGTACTTC. Protein product: CASSLSLEQYF.

The chain employs TRBV5-4 and TRBJ1-1; D is ambiguous. Germline V gene sequence: CDR1 SGHNT, CDR2 YYREEE (reference sequence). The CDR3 runs to 13 residues. Between the trimmed V and J ends, which lost 2 bases and 3 bases, there was a span of 8 bases. The CDR3 loop reads CASSFPGYTEAFF. CDR3 DNA: TGTGCCAGCAGCTTCCCCGGCTACACTGAAGCTTTCTTT.

The chain links TRBV29-1 to TRBJ1-1; 7 nucleotides line up with TRBD1. This CDR3 is 14 amino acids long. The junction had 12 bases not matched to a gene; V was cut back by 6 bases and J by 5 bases. Germline V gene data show CDR1 as SQVTM and CDR2 as ANQGSEA. CDR3 residues: CSVSRTGPGTEAFF. The CDR3 DNA reads as TGCAGCGTGTCAAGGACAGGCCCGGGTACTGAAGCTTTCTTT.

In its sample, this clone was seen a few times. The chain couples TRBV7-3 to TRBJ2-1; weak D call: TRBD1 (5 bases). The CDR3 has 15 residues. The germline gives CDR1 SGHTA, CDR2 FQGTGA. V dropped 1 base and J dropped 4 bases, with 11 bases sitting between them. The CDR3 reads CASSLNAGRYNEQFF. The CDR3 DNA follows: TGTGCCAGCAGCTTAAACGCAGGGCGGTACAATGAGCAGTTCTTC.

V is TRBV6-6 and J is TRBJ2-7; TRBD2 agrees at 10 bases. The CDR3 is made up of 15 amino acids. Germline CDR1 and CDR2: MNHNY and SVGAGI (reference sequence). With V trimmed by 6 bases and J by 0 bases, 5 bases remained unmatched. CDR3 in amino acids: CASSLAGVTSYEQYF. The CDR3 nucleotides are TGTGCCAGCAGCCTAGCGGGGGTCACCTCCTACGAGCAGTACTTC.